The 9 T cell receptor beta chains presented below share a single source sample, sequenced in a study of CD8 T cells in Susac syndrome. The authors reverse transcribed about 0.5 to 1 ug RNA with random hexamers. Via MiXCR, TCRdb re-called the immunoSEQ multiplex PCR reads, giving one row per CDR3 protein. The sample holds 95,000 to 150,000 distinct CDR3 sequences, around 95% seen once. Sequencing used CD4+ T cells from PBMCs. These receptors all come from a human donor in good health.

The chain couples TRBV7-9 to TRBJ2-5, with D perhaps matching TRBD1 (5 bases). CDR1 is SEHNR, CDR2 FQNEAQ, per germline (reference sequence). This CDR3 comprises 14 residues. Between the trimmed V and J ends, which lost 7 bases and 3 bases, there was a span of 15 bases. The CDR3 DNA sequence: TGTGCCAGCATTGCTTGGGGCGGCAAAGAGACCCAGTACTTC. This translates into CASIAWGGKETQYF.

The CDR3 sequence: CASSYSRPEIQGAWGYTF. The CDR3 nucleotides read TGTGCCAGCAGTTACTCGCGCCCGGAGATACAGGGGGCATGGGGCTACACCTTC. The V call is TRBV6-5, the J call TRBJ1-2, with TRBD1 matching over 9 bases. The length of the CDR3 is 18 residues. V lost 0 bases to trimming and J lost 8 bases; unmatched junction nucleotides: 16. Germline values: CDR1 MNHEY, CDR2 SVGAGI.

CDR3 bases: TGTGCCAGCAGTTTCCACAATCAGCCCCAGCATTTT. Its translation is CASSFHNQPQHF. The V call is TRBV12-3 or TRBV12-4, the J call TRBJ1-5; D uncertain. This CDR3 contains 12 residues. Trimming removed 3 bases from V and 3 bases from J, with 3 bases in between.

The chain recombines TRBV12-3 or TRBV12-4 with TRBJ2-7; no definite D call. Trimming took 5 bases from V and 1 from J, leaving 12 bases between them. The CDR3 length is 14 residues. The CDR3 spells CASSLSPQSYEQYF. DNA of the CDR3: TGTGCCAGCAGTCTTTCGCCTCAATCCTACGAGCAGTACTTC.

The chain has TRBV10-3 and TRBJ2-3; D is possibly TRBD2 (6 bases). The length of the CDR3 is 18 residues. CDR1 and CDR2 from the germline V gene are ENHRY and SYGVKD. Trimming removed 2 bases from V and 1 base from J, with 19 bases in between. The CDR3 nucleotides are TGTGCCATCAGTGAGGGGACTGGGAGCTTGCACGGCACAGATACGCAGTATTTT. Translated: CAISEGTGSLHGTDTQYF.

The chain employs TRBV5-1 and TRBJ1-1; TRBD1 matches 7 bases. CDR1 is SGHRS and CDR2 is YFSETQ in the germline V gene. This CDR3 contains 16 residues. Trimming removed 6 bases from V and 5 bases from J; junction bases left unmatched: 16. The CDR3 reads CASTRQGNPQGTEAFF. For the CDR3, the DNA is TGCGCCAGCACTCGACAGGGAAACCCCCAGGGAACTGAAGCTTTCTTT.

The genes are TRBV28 and TRBJ2-7; 7 bases align to TRBD1. The CDR3 is made up of 12 amino acids. CDR1 and CDR2 (germline): MDHEN, SYDVKM. V trimming: 8 bases; J trimming: 2 bases; junction bases outside the gene matches: 3. The CDR3 bases are TGTGCCAGCGGGACAGTGGCCTACGAGCAGTACTTC. It yields the protein CASGTVAYEQYF.

The chain couples TRBV30 to TRBJ2-1, with 12 bases matching TRBD2. This CDR3 spans 15 amino acids. The trim removed 8 bases at V and 1 base at J, leaving 6 bases unmatched. Germline V CDR1 and CDR2: GTSNPN, SVGIG (reference sequence). The CDR3 is CATTSGSASYNEQFF. The CDR3 DNA follows: TGTGCCACGACTAGCGGGAGTGCGTCCTACAATGAGCAGTTCTTC.

DNA of the CDR3: TGTGCCTGGAGTGATATAGCAGGACAGCCCCAGCATTTT. Its protein is CAWSDIAGQPQHF. This chain connects TRBV30 to TRBJ1-5; D unclear. The CDR3 runs 13 residues. V dropped 1 base and J dropped 7 bases, with 11 bases sitting between them. Germline CDR1 and CDR2: GTSNPN and SVGIG (reference sequence).